The rows below give T cell receptor beta chains drawn from one sample of a study of shared clonotypes between healthy human individuals. The protocol was immunoSEQ multiplex PCR, while the TCRdb copy is restricted to in-frame clones and leaves out a portion. The sample yields a few million clones, 90% to 95% seen once. The sequencing sample was made of naive CD4+ T cells sorted from blood. The receptors originated from a man between 18 and 35 years old in good health. CDR3s include the opening cysteine and the closing phenylalanine or tryptophan. The order of the fields is clone size, D gene, V gene, J gene, CDR3 protein, CDR3 DNA. A D gene is named only where the DNA matches it firmly. Size is omitted from some rows. Given values are once, few, many or a class for expanded clones.

>-|-|TRBV7-2|TRBJ1-5
CASSFYINQPQHF
TGTGCCAGCAGCTTTTACATCAATCAGCCCCAGCATTTT
>-|-|TRBV6-5|TRBJ2-5
CASSYRGETQYF
TGTGCCAGCAGTTACAGGGGAGAGACCCAGTACTTC
>-|-|TRBV7-9|TRBJ2-7
CASSISGSYEQYF
TGTGCCAGCAGCATTAGCGGCTCCTACGAGCAGTACTTC
>-|TRBD1|TRBV11-2|TRBJ2-2
CASSRIDRDSGELFF
TGTGCCAGCAGCCGGATTGACAGGGATTCCGGGGAGCTGTTTTTT
>-|-|TRBV5-1|TRBJ1-1
CASSDPGTVNTEAFF
TGCGCCAGCAGCGATCCCGGGACGGTGAACACTGAAGCTTTCTTT
>-|-|TRBV11-2|TRBJ2-3
CASSASVFEDTQYF
TGTGCCAGCAGTGCTAGCGTTTTTGAAGATACGCAGTATTTT
>-|-|TRBV7-9|TRBJ2-7
CASSLDDGGQYF
TGTGCCAGCAGTCTAGACGATGGGGGGCAGTACTTC
>-|TRBD2|TRBV7-8|TRBJ2-5
CASSSPGLAGKETQYF
TGTGCCAGCAGCTCGCCCGGACTAGCGGGGAAAGAGACCCAGTACTTC
>-|TRBD2|TRBV5-6|TRBJ2-3
CASSLKLAADTQYF
TGTGCCAGCAGCTTGAAACTAGCGGCAGATACGCAGTATTTT
>-|TRBD2|TRBV9|TRBJ2-3
CASSVGTSGGSTDTQYF
TGTGCCAGCAGCGTAGGAACTAGCGGGGGGTCCACAGATACGCAGTATTTT
>-|-|TRBV7-9|TRBJ2-7
CASSLAPSGGPLGYEQYF
TGTGCCAGCAGCCTGGCGCCATCAGGGGGGCCATTAGGATACGAGCAGTACTTC
>few|-|TRBV5-6|TRBJ1-2
CASSLDYGYTF
TGTGCCAGCAGCTTGGACTATGGCTACACCTTC
>-|-|TRBV12-5|TRBJ1-1
CASGRTAAGTEAFF
TGTGCTAGTGGGAGGACGGCGGCGGGCACTGAAGCTTTCTTT
>-|-|TRBV4-3|TRBJ2-7
CASSQEFGSSYEQYF
TGCGCCAGCAGCCAAGAGTTCGGCAGCTCCTACGAGCAGTACTTC
>-|TRBD2|TRBV28|TRBJ2-5
CASNPGGLAGRYQETQYF
TGTGCCAGCAACCCGGGGGGGCTAGCGGGGAGATACCAAGAGACCCAGTACTTC
>-|-|TRBV28|TRBJ2-1
CATLPGLGRSSYNEQFF
TGTGCCACCCTCCCGGGGTTGGGCCGTAGCTCCTACAATGAGCAGTTCTTC
>-|TRBD1|TRBV28|TRBJ1-2
CAIGQEAPNYGYTF
TGTGCCATTGGACAGGAGGCCCCTAACTATGGCTACACCTTC
>-|TRBD1|TRBV28|TRBJ1-6
CASDRERGSPLHF
TGTGCCAGCGACAGGGAAAGGGGCTCACCCCTCCACTTT
>few|-|TRBV18|TRBJ2-4
CASSPLDEAKNIQYF
TGTGCCAGCTCACCGTTGGACGAGGCCAAAAACATTCAGTACTTC
>-|-|TRBV5-1|TRBJ2-3
CASSLMSDTQYF
TGCGCCAGCAGCTTGATGTCAGATACGCAGTATTTT
>-|TRBD2|TRBV7-7|TRBJ2-5
CASSFRGLAAQETQYF
TGTGCTAGCAGCTTCCGTGGACTAGCGGCTCAAGAGACCCAGTACTTC
>-|TRBD1|TRBV30|TRBJ1-4
CAWGRDSKEKLFF
TGTGCCTGGGGCCGGGACAGTAAGGAAAAACTGTTTTTT
>-|-|TRBV6-6|TRBJ1-1
CASSQVGTEAFF
TGTGCCAGCAGTCAGGTGGGGACTGAAGCTTTCTTT
>-|-|TRBV6-1|TRBJ2-3
CASSEGRGPQYF
TGTGCCAGCAGTGAAGGTCGGGGCCCGCAGTATTTT
>-|-|TRBV10-3|TRBJ1-3
CAISDFGTRNTIYF
TGTGCCATCAGTGATTTCGGCACCAGAAACACCATATATTTT
>-|-|TRBV7-9|TRBJ1-1
CASSLDILGAPMNTEAFF
TGTGCCAGCAGCTTAGATATTTTGGGGGCCCCCATGAACACTGAAGCTTTCTTT
>-|-|TRBV11-1|TRBJ2-1
CASSLPNGREQFF
TGTGCCAGCAGCTTACCCAACGGTCGGGAGCAGTTCTTC
>-|TRBD2|TRBV6-1|TRBJ2-7
CASRGLVSDEQYF
TGTGCCAGCAGGGGACTAGTCTCCGACGAGCAGTACTTC
>-|-|TRBV5-1|TRBJ1-6
CASSLDQVRSPLHF
TGCGCCAGCAGCTTGGATCAGGTTAGATCACCCCTCCACTTT
>-|-|TRBV7-9|TRBJ2-1
CASSLAVIPYNEQFF
TGTGCCAGCAGCTTAGCGGTCATACCCTACAATGAGCAGTTCTTC
>-|-|TRBV5-1|TRBJ2-1
CASSPAGPSSGNEQFF
TGCGCCAGCAGCCCCGCCGGGCCTTCGAGCGGCAATGAGCAGTTCTTC
>-|TRBD2|TRBV9|TRBJ2-5
CASSPGIAGGQETQYF
TGTGCCAGCAGCCCCGGGATAGCGGGGGGGCAAGAGACCCAGTACTTC
>-|-|TRBV7-2|TRBJ2-3
CASSLTIDTQYF
TGTGCCAGCAGCTTGACCATAGATACGCAGTATTTT
>-|-|TRBV28|TRBJ1-2
CASSFSGQNYGYTF
TGTGCCAGCAGTTTTTCTGGGCAAAACTATGGCTACACCTTC
>-|-|TRBV2|TRBJ2-5
CASSEQGQETQYF
TGTGCCAGCAGTGAGCAGGGACAAGAGACCCAGTACTTC
>-|-|TRBV18|TRBJ2-3
CAPRGRGLTDTQYF
TGTGCTCCAAGGGGGAGGGGGCTCACAGATACGCAGTATTTT
>-|-|TRBV4-3|TRBJ2-7
CASSQDRGAGAYEQYF
TGCGCCAGCAGCCAAGACCGGGGGGCGGGGGCCTACGAGCAGTACTTC